This passage covers 20 T cell receptor beta chains from one sample sequenced in a study of blood T cell repertoires in COVID-19. Clones were sequenced by immunoSEQ multiplex PCR, and TCRdb holds only the in-frame ones, with some missing. The sample has over 200,000 clones; 90% are singletons. The source material was PBMCs or T cells enriched from blood (not recorded which). Receptors originate from a man younger than 40 who had been exposed to COVID-19.

The chain has TRBV6-1 and TRBJ1-2; maybe TRBD1 (5 bases). CDR1 is MNHNS and CDR2 is SASEGT in the germline V gene. V was pared by 2 bases and J by 6 bases, with 13 bases between. The CDR3 totals 14 residues. For the CDR3, the DNA is TGTGCCAGCAGTGAATCTCGGGGGGAGCATGGCTACACCTTC. As protein: CASSESRGEHGYTF.

The gene calls are TRBV7-3 and TRBJ2-5, with 7 bases aligning to TRBD1. This CDR3 contains 14 residues. The V segment lost 5 bases and the J segment 3 bases; nucleotides outside the gene matches: 6. From germline, CDR1 is SGHTA and CDR2 FQGTGA. DNA for the CDR3: TGTGCCAGCAGCGCGACAGGGCAGAAAGAGACCCAGTACTTC. Protein product: CASSATGQKETQYF.

This chain links TRBV4-3 with TRBJ1-1, with TRBD1 as a possible D gene (5 bases). The CDR3 has 14 residues. From germline, CDR1 is LGHNA and CDR2 YSLEER. Trimming removed 3 bases from V and 3 bases from J, with 11 bases in between. The CDR3 DNA follows: TGCGCCAGCAGCCAGGACACATTCTACACTGAAGCTTTCTTT. Translating gives CASSQDTFYTEAFF.

This clone was seen just once. The genes are TRBV10-3 and TRBJ1-6; the match to TRBD1 covers 9 bases. The CDR3 has 14 residues. The J segment lost 5 bases and the V segment lost 8 bases, leaving 4 bases of the junction unmatched. Germline V gene lookup returns CDR1 ENHRY and CDR2 SYGVKD. CDR3 residues: CAIRQGEDNSPLHF. CDR3 coding DNA: TGTGCCATCCGACAGGGGGAGGATAATTCACCCCTCCACTTT.

The V call is TRBV6-6, the J call TRBJ1-5; 8 bases are a match to TRBD1. Germline values: CDR1 MNHNY, CDR2 SVGAGI (reference sequence). The CDR3 totals 16 residues. V trimming: 6 bases; J trimming: 6 bases; junction bases outside the gene matches: 13. For the CDR3, the DNA is TGTGCCAGCAGCTCCACCGACAGGGGACGGGGTCAGCCCCAGCATTTT. Amino acid sequence: CASSSTDRGRGQPQHF.

The rearrangement links TRBV19 to TRBJ1-2, with a possible D match to TRBD1 (6 bases). V was cut by 5 bases and J by 2 bases, with 24 bases left in between. The germline gives CDR1 LNHDA, CDR2 SQIVND (reference sequence). There are 18 residues in the CDR3. CDR3 in amino acids: CASSGPDSADLWNYGYTF. The CDR3 DNA follows: TGTGCCAGTAGTGGTCCGGACAGCGCAGATTTATGGAACTATGGCTACACCTTC.

V is TRBV5-6 and J is TRBJ2-7, with D tentatively TRBD2 (5 bases). The CDR3 covers 14 residues. The V end was cut by 5 bases, the J end by 2 bases, with 14 bases between. Per the germline V gene, CDR1 is SGHDT and CDR2 is YYEEEE. The chain's CDR3 is CASRRTDNTYEQYF. The DNA of the CDR3 is TGTGCCAGCAGACGGACTGACAACACCTACGAGCAGTACTTC.

CDR3 sequence reads: CASSVGGADEQYF. The CDR3 nucleotides are TGTGCCAGCTCCGTAGGCGGGGCGGACGAGCAGTACTTC. This rearrangement joins TRBV12-3 or TRBV12-4 to TRBJ2-7; a possible D gene is TRBD2 (6 bases). Trimming took 8 bases from V and 5 from J, leaving 16 bases between them. The CDR3 has 13 residues.

J is TRBJ1-1 and V is TRBV10-3; 8 bases fit TRBD1. Germline values: CDR1 ENHRY, CDR2 SYGVKD. The CDR3 covers 12 residues. After removal of 5 bases from V and 11 bases from J, the junction contained 7 bases not matched to a gene. The DNA of the CDR3 is TGTGCCATCAGTCCAGGGGGCGCGAGCGCTTTCTTT. Translating gives CAISPGGASAFF.

The V and J genes are TRBV19 and TRBJ2-5; no firm D call. The ends were cut back, 0 bases at V and 1 base at J, with 12 bases in the middle. The CDR3 contains 16 residues. Germline V gene sequence: CDR1 LNHDA, CDR2 SQIVND (reference sequence). The CDR3 region is CASSIDLLGSQETQYF. The CDR3 DNA reads TGTGCCAGTAGTATAGATCTATTGGGCAGCCAAGAGACCCAGTACTTC.

The V and J genes are TRBV9 and TRBJ1-4; perhaps TRBD1 as D (5 bases). V gave up 7 bases and J gave up 0 bases, with 10 bases separating them. Germline CDR1 SGDLS, CDR2 YYNGEE. The CDR3 runs 14 residues. DNA of the CDR3: TGTGCCAGCCAAACAGGTCCAACTAATGAAAAACTGTTTTTT. Its translation is CASQTGPTNEKLFF.

The chain joins TRBV27 to TRBJ2-7; 8 positions agree with TRBD1. This CDR3 is 17 amino acids long. The ends lost 2 bases at V and 3 bases at J; junction bases unmatched: 12. CDR1 is MNHEY and CDR2 is SMNVEV in the germline V gene (reference sequence). The CDR3 nucleotides read TGTGCCAGCAGTTTAGGGATTTTGGCAGGGGGCGGCTACGAGCAGTACTTC. It encodes CASSLGILAGGGYEQYF.

The chain couples TRBV10-3 to TRBJ1-1; 8 nucleotides align to TRBD1. This CDR3 is built from 14 residues. Germline V gene data show CDR1 as ENHRY and CDR2 as SYGVKD. Losses at the gene ends were 9 bases for V and 3 bases for J; bases not matched to a gene: 9. The CDR3 sequence is CAISAGGLHTEAFF. For the CDR3, the DNA is TGTGCCATTAGCGCAGGGGGCCTGCACACTGAAGCTTTCTTT.

This clone was seen more than once but under ten times. The chain couples TRBV4-3 to TRBJ1-3; tentatively, D is TRBD1 (5 bases). The CDR3 runs to 15 residues. Germline CDR1 LGHNA, CDR2 YSLEER. The germline V and J ends were trimmed by 5 bases and 4 bases, with 15 bases remaining between them. The CDR3 DNA follows: TGCGCCAGCAGCTCTTACAGGAATCCCGGAAACACCATATATTTT. Protein product: CASSSYRNPGNTIYF.

In this sample, this clone turned up a few times. This chain joins TRBV5-1 and TRBJ1-5; TRBD1 aligns across 9 bases. V dropped 4 bases and J dropped 7; count of bases not matched to a gene: 6. CDR1 is SGHRS and CDR2 is YFSETQ in the germline V gene. This CDR3 contains 14 residues. Here the CDR3 DNA reads TGCGCCAGCAGCCCGGGACAGGGCGAGCAGCCCCAGCATTTT. Protein product: CASSPGQGEQPQHF.

The chain uses TRBV7-9 and TRBJ1-2; TRBD1 matches at 8 bases. The CDR3 spans 14 residues. Trimming cost V 1 base and J 6 bases; bases outside gene matches: 4. CDR1 and CDR2 (germline): SEHNR, FQNEAQ (reference sequence). DNA for the CDR3: TGTGCCAGCAGCTTAGACAGGGGGAGAGATGGCTACACCTTC. It codes for CASSLDRGRDGYTF.

This chain uses TRBV5-1 with TRBJ1-4; 8 nucleotides line up with TRBD1. With 1 base clipped from V and 8 bases from J, the junction kept 10 bases outside the gene matches. The CDR3 has 16 residues. Per germline, CDR1 SGHRS and CDR2 YFSETQ. The CDR3 region has the DNA TGCGCCAGCAGCTTGTTGGGACAGGCTCTCGGCGAAAAACTGTTTTTT. It encodes CASSLLGQALGEKLFF. Using reference TRBV5-1 and TRBJ1-4 for the parts outside the CDR3, the full variable domain is KAGVTQTPRYLIKTRGQQVTLSCSPISGHRSVSWYQQTPGQGLQFLFEYFSETQRNKGNFPGRFSGRQFSNSRSEMNVSTLELGDSALYLCASSLLGQALGEKLFFGSGTQLSVL.

V gene TRBV2 combines with J gene TRBJ2-2; TRBD2 is a possible D gene (5 bases). V lost 6 bases and J 4 bases, leaving 15 bases between the germline ends. From germline, CDR1 is SNHLY and CDR2 FYNNEI. The CDR3 runs to 15 residues. The CDR3 DNA reads as TGTGCCAGCAGACCACGGGGTTCCGGCACCGGGGAGCTGTTTTTT. Its protein is CASRPRGSGTGELFF.

The gene calls are TRBV10-3 and TRBJ2-5; maybe TRBD2 (6 bases). V lost 6 bases and J lost 2, with 10 bases in between. The CDR3 is made up of 13 amino acids. Germline CDR1 reads ENHRY; CDR2 reads SYGVKD. The CDR3 reads CAIRAGSQETQYF. The CDR3 DNA reads TGTGCCATCAGGGCGGGGAGTCAAGAGACCCAGTACTTC.

The chain uses TRBV7-9 and TRBJ2-1; 8 bases agree with TRBD2. Germline CDR1 SEHNR, CDR2 FQNEAQ (reference sequence). The CDR3 loop spans 15 amino acids. The V and J ends lost 5 bases and 2 bases, in that order; junction bases with no gene match: 5. The CDR3: CASSPRGGAYNEQFF. The CDR3 DNA sequence: TGTGCCAGCAGCCCCCGGGGGGGCGCCTACAATGAGCAGTTCTTC.